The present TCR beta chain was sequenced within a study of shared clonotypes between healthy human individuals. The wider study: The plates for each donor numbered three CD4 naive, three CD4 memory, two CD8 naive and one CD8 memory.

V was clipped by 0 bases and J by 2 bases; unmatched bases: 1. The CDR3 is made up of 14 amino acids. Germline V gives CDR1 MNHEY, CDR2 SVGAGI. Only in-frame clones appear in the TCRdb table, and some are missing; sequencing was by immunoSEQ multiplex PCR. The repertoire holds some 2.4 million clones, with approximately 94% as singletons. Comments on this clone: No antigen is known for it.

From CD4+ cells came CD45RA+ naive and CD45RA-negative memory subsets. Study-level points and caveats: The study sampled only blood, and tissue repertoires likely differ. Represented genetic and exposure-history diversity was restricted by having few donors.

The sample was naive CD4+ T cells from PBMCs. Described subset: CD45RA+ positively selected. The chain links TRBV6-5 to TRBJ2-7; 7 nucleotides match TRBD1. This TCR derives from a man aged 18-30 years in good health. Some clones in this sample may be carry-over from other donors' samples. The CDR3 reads CASSYSGQPYEQYF. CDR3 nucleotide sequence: TGTGCCAGCAGTTACTCGGGACAGCCCTACGAGCAGTACTTC.